This T cell receptor (beta chain) was profiled in a study of graft-versus-host responses after intestinal transplantation. Findings of the study overall: Detected in recipient marrow were GvH clones, some of which were first observed in ileum or blood.

Libraries were prepared by immunoSEQ multiplex PCR; TCRdb keeps only in-frame clonotypes and omits some of them. The sample lists about 93,000 clones, roughly 80% occurring once. Concerning this clone: Its antigen is as yet unknown.

The V gene end was trimmed by 0 bases and the J gene end by 2 bases; junction bases not matched to a gene: 3. Germline assignment: CDR1 SGHRS and CDR2 YFSETQ. This CDR3 has 16 residues. The sample consisted of unstimulated CD4+ T cells sorted from spleen or lymph node cells, taken before intestinal transplant. This sequence originates from a human donor who received an intestinal transplant. This chain connects TRBV5-1 to TRBJ2-2; 8 bases line up with TRBD2. For the CDR3, the DNA is TGCGCCAGCAGCTTGGGGGGGACTAGAAACACCGGGGAGCTGTTTTTT. The encoded protein is CASSLGGTRNTGELFF. The full variable domain, its missing parts supplied by reference TRBV5-1 and TRBJ2-2, is KAGVTQTPRYLIKTRGQQVTLSCSPISGHRSVSWYQQTPGQGLQFLFEYFSETQRNKGNFPGRFSGRQFSNSRSEMNVSTLELGDSALYLCASSLGGTRNTGELFFGEGSRLTVL.